This T cell receptor beta chain comes out of a study of shared clonotypes between healthy human individuals. Study overall: Ranging from 18 to 49 in age, donors were two women and a few men. Broader study findings: The donor pool, a small one, limited the genetic and exposure-history diversity represented. Blood was the sole source, and tissue repertoires probably differ.

Produced via immunoSEQ multiplex PCR; TCRdb's table is partial and in-frame only. The sample carries around 1.1 million clones, around 78% recorded once. Remarks on this clone: The antigen is undetermined. Other nucleotide sequences in the sample specify the same CDR3.

Per the germline V gene, CDR1 is SNHLY and CDR2 is FYNNEI. V lost 6 bases and J lost 1; bases outside the gene matches: 2. This CDR3 spans 16 amino acids. The sample comprised memory CD4+ T cells from PBMCs. Subset given: CD45RA-negative fraction. The clonotype was recovered from a young man in good health. Some clones in this sample may be carry-over from other donors' samples. V usage is TRBV2 and J usage is TRBJ2-1, with 14 nucleotides matching TRBD2. The CDR3, as DNA: TGTGCCAGCAGGGGACTAGCGGGAGCTTCCTACAATGAGCAGTTCTTC. It encodes CASRGLAGASYNEQFF.